This entry is about one T cell receptor beta chain. Its antigen is currently unknown. Profiled with immunoSEQ multiplex PCR; TCRdb holds only in-frame clones, not every one. The sample contains 2 million to 3 million clones, 93% of which appear only once. The donor population consisted of healthy HIV-negative adults with no recent acute infections or vaccinations. Into CD45RA+ naive and CD45RA-negative memory subsets, the CD4+ cells were split. These data are taken from a study of shared clonotypes between healthy human individuals. General study results and limits: Large depth notwithstanding, sorted-subset sequencing proved incomplete by rarefaction. Collection of samples was limited to blood; tissue repertoires likely differ.

Losses at the gene ends were 4 bases for V and 1 base for J; bases not matched to a gene: 2. This CDR3 has 16 residues. Germline-derived CDR1 and CDR2 are SNHLY and FYNNEI. The source is a man aged 18 to 35 in good health. Some clones in this sample may be carry-over from other donors' samples. Source material: naive CD4+ T cells from PBMCs. Indicated subset: CD45RA+ positively selected. This sequence joins TRBV2 and TRBJ2-2; 11 bases agree with TRBD2. CDR3 loop: CASSGGTSGNTGELFF. CDR3 bases: TGTGCCAGCAGTGGAGGGACTAGCGGGAACACCGGGGAGCTGTTTTTT. Full variable domain (missing parts from reference TRBV2 and TRBJ2-2): EPEVTQTPSHQVTQMGQEVILRCVPISNHLYFYWYRQILGQKVEFLVSFYNNEISEKSEIFDDQFSVERPDGSNFTLKIRSTKLEDSAMYFCASSGGTSGNTGELFFGEGSRLTVL.